These 8 T cell receptor beta chains came from one sample sequenced in a study of cytomegalovirus exposure and HLA in healthy donors (TCRdb year 2017). Library preparation used the immunoSEQ multiplex PCR assay. The multiplex PCR relied on a mix of 60 forward primers for TCR Vbeta segments and 13 reverse primers for TCR Jbeta segments. TCRdb re-hosts the immuneACCESS table, in-frame sequences only. Its copies lack some clones; in the studies checked, an unresolved V gene accounts for under half of them, and the cause for the rest is not known. The sample table holds about 170,000 clones, of which just under 80% were seen once. The ten largest clones add up to 1% of the sample. The sample taken for sequencing was PBMCs. These receptors were taken from a woman between 50 and 59 years old in good health and CMV-seropositive.

The V gene is TRBV19, the J gene TRBJ1-6; unclear D gene. CDR1 is LNHDA and CDR2 is SQIVND in the germline V gene (reference sequence). The CDR3 has 15 residues. V was pared by 3 bases and J by 3 bases, with 9 bases between. CDR3 region: CASSIATRYNSPLHF. The CDR3 bases are TGTGCCAGTAGTATCGCAACACGCTATAATTCACCCCTCCACTTT.

This clone was picked up a small number of times. V usage is TRBV7-3 and J usage is TRBJ2-7; D not resolved. This CDR3 spans 13 amino acids. Germline CDR1 SGHTA, CDR2 FQGTGA. Trimming took off 4 bases at V and 3 bases at J, with 10 bases between the two ends. The CDR3 DNA sequence: TGTGCCAGCAGCTCGTCCTACGGCTACGAGCAGTACTTC. Protein product: CASSSSYGYEQYF.

The rearrangement joins TRBV7-9 to TRBJ2-5; tentative D call: TRBD2 (6 bases). CDR3 size: 14 residues. Trimming took 7 bases from V and 3 from J, leaving 15 bases between them. Germline CDR1 and CDR2: SEHNR and FQNEAQ (reference sequence). The CDR3 DNA reads as TGTGCCAGCACTCTAAGGGAGGAGGAAGAGACCCAGTACTTC. This codes for CASTLREEEETQYF.

V and J are TRBV25-1 and TRBJ2-5, with 9 bases fitting TRBD1. The DNA end favors TRBJ2-7, so the J call may be wrong. The germline V gene has CDR1 MGHDK and CDR2 SYGVNS. The CDR3 is 15 residues long. DNA for the CDR3: TGTGCCAGCAGTGACCCCGGGACAGGGACCTACGAGCAGTACTTC. Translating it yields CASSDPGTGTYEQYF.

The gene calls are TRBV27 and TRBJ2-5, with D perhaps TRBD2 (6 bases). Gene TRBJ2-7 matches the end of the DNA better, so the J call may be wrong. CDR1 MNHEY and CDR2 SMNVEV come from the germline V gene (reference sequence). This CDR3 contains 15 residues. As DNA, the CDR3 is TGTGCCAGCAGTGGCCGTCCTAGCGTAAACTACGAGCAGTACTTC. The encoded protein is CASSGRPSVNYEQYF.

The J gene is TRBJ2-7, the V gene TRBV6-5; 8 nucleotides align to TRBD2. The CDR3 has 15 amino acids. The V gene's germline CDR1 is MNHEY and CDR2 SVGAGI. Germline trimming cut 7 bases from V and 1 base from J; bases unmatched to any gene: 9. As DNA, the CDR3 is TGTGCCAGCAACCCCCACAGCGGGAGATCCTACGAGCAGTACTTC. Its protein is CASNPHSGRSYEQYF.

V and J are TRBV28 and TRBJ1-2, with D possibly matching TRBD1 (5 bases). Germline V gene lookup returns CDR1 MDHEN and CDR2 SYDVKM. The V gene lost 2 bases and the J gene lost 4 bases, with 11 bases spanning the gap. CDR3 size: 14 residues. DNA of the CDR3: TGTGCCAGCAGTTTAATACGGGGGATCTATGGCTACACCTTC. Amino acids: CASSLIRGIYGYTF.

The chain links TRBV9 to TRBJ2-3; 10 bases are shared with TRBD1. V shed 3 bases and J 1 base; nucleotides not matched to a gene: 8. The CDR3 covers 17 residues. Germline CDR1 SGDLS, CDR2 YYNGEE. The DNA for the CDR3 is TGTGCCAGCAGCGCCGGGACAGGGGTTCTCGGCACAGATACGCAGTATTTT. Protein: CASSAGTGVLGTDTQYF.